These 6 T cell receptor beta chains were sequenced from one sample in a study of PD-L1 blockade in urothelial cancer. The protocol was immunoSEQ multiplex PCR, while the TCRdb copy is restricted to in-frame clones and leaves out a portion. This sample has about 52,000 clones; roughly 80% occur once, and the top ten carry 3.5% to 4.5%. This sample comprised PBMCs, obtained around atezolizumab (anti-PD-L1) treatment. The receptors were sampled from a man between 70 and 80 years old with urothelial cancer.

The CDR3 DNA follows: TGTGCCAGCAGCCAGGGACAGGGGCCGGGTGGCTACACCTTC. Encoded protein: CASSQGQGPGGYTF. The rearrangement joins TRBV2 to TRBJ1-2; 10 positions agree with TRBD1. Germline trimming cut 6 bases from V and 7 bases from J; bases unmatched to any gene: 8. The CDR3 covers 14 residues. CDR1 and CDR2 from the germline V gene are SNHLY and FYNNEI.

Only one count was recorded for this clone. In DNA, the CDR3 is TGTGCCAGCAGCTTAAGTGGCGGACAGGTTACAGATACGCAGTATTTT. Protein sequence: CASSLSGGQVTDTQYF. J is TRBJ2-3 and V is TRBV7-3, with 7 bases lining up with TRBD1. The CDR3 spans 16 residues. V was pared by 1 base and J by 3 bases, with 7 bases of the junction left unmatched. Germline CDR1 is SGHTA and CDR2 is FQGTGA. Supplemented by reference TRBV7-3 and TRBJ2-3, the full variable domain reads GAGVSQTPSNKVTEKGKYVELRCDPISGHTALYWYRQSLGQGPEFLIYFQGTGAADDSGLPNDRFFAVRPEGSVSTLKIQRTERGDSAVYLCASSLSGGQVTDTQYFGPGTRLTVL.

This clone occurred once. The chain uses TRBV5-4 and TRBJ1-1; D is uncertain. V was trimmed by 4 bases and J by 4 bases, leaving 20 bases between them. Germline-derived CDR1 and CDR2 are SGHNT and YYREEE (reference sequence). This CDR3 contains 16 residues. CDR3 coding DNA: TGTGCCAGCAGCCCACGAACAAGCCGGGGAGGCACTGAAGCTTTCTTT. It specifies CASSPRTSRGGTEAFF.

The CDR3 coding sequence is TGTGCCAGCAGTTTAGTTAGTTCCGGGACCGGGGAGCTGTTTTTT. Its protein product is CASSLVSSGTGELFF. The chain employs TRBV27 and TRBJ2-2, with D unclear. The V and J ends lost 2 bases and 5 bases respectively, with 12 bases between them. Per germline, CDR1 MNHEY and CDR2 SMNVEV (reference sequence). This CDR3 is built from 15 residues.

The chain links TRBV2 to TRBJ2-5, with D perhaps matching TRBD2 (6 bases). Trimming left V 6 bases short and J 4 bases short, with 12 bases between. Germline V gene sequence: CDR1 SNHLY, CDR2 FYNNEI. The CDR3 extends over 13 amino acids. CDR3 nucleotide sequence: TGTGCCAGCAGAGGGGACTTCGCAGAGACCCAGTACTTC. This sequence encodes CASRGDFAETQYF.

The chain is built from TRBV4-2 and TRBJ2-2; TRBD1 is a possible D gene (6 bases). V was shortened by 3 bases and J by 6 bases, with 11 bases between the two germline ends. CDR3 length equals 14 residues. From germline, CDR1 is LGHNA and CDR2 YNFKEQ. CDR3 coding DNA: TGTGCCAGCAGCCAGGAACAGGGTGCCGGGGAGCTGTTTTTT. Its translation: CASSQEQGAGELFF.